The 24 T cell receptor beta chains reported below all come from one sample, sequenced in a study of blood T cell repertoires in COVID-19. TCRdb keeps only in-frame clones here, not all; method: immunoSEQ multiplex PCR. Found here are approximately 72,000 clones, approximately 85% of them singletons; the top ten hold roughly 23%. Sequenced input: peripheral blood. Every receptor here comes from a man aged 50-60 years with acute or convalescent COVID-19.

The genes are TRBV7-9 and TRBJ1-2; weak D call: TRBD1 (6 bases). This CDR3 comprises 15 residues. The V gene's germline CDR1 is SEHNR and CDR2 FQNEAQ (reference sequence). V was trimmed by 1 base and J by 5 bases, leaving 14 bases between them. CDR3 amino acids: CASSLGTGYGYGYTF. CDR3 sequence (DNA): TGTGCCAGCAGCTTAGGAACAGGGTATGGGTATGGCTACACCTTC.

V usage is TRBV9 and J usage is TRBJ2-5; D might be TRBD2 (5 bases). CDR3 length equals 17 residues. V lost 3 bases, J lost 1 base, and 19 bases lay in between. Germline CDR1 reads SGDLS; CDR2 reads YYNGEE. The CDR3 DNA follows: TGTGCCAGCAGCGCCCGTTTGGGATCCGAGGGCCAAGAGACCCAGTACTTC. Its translation is CASSARLGSEGQETQYF.

The chain carries TRBV12-3 or TRBV12-4 and TRBJ1-6, with a possible D match to TRBD1 (6 bases). The V and J ends lost 6 bases and 13 bases respectively, with 16 bases between them. The length of the CDR3 is 13 residues. For the CDR3, the DNA is TGTGCCAGCAGCAACTCCCCCACAGGGCCCCTCCACTTT. It translates to CASSNSPTGPLHF.

The genes are TRBV7-9 and TRBJ2-7; a possible D gene is TRBD1 (5 bases). The CDR3 consists of 14 residues. Between the trimmed V and J ends, which lost 3 bases and 3 bases, there was a span of 12 bases. Germline V gene data show CDR1 as SEHNR and CDR2 as FQNEAQ (reference sequence). The CDR3 spells CASSLAGNDYEQYF. As DNA, the CDR3 is TGTGCCAGCAGCTTGGCAGGGAATGACTACGAGCAGTACTTC.

The rearrangement links TRBV10-3 to TRBJ2-7, with 7 bases lining up with TRBD1. Trimming at V came to 6 bases and at J to 7 bases, leaving 9 bases not matched to a gene. CDR1 is ENHRY and CDR2 is SYGVKD in the germline V gene. The CDR3 consists of 13 residues. CDR3 DNA: TGTGCCATCAGGGTGACAGGGCAATCAGAGCAGTACTTC. This codes for CAIRVTGQSEQYF.

The chain is built from TRBV25-1 and TRBJ1-5; D is ambiguous. The ends were cut back, 3 bases at V and 2 bases at J, with 8 bases in the middle. This CDR3 comprises 14 residues. The germline CDR1 and CDR2 sequences are MGHDK and SYGVNS. The CDR3 protein is CASSDPGGNQPQHF. The DNA of the CDR3 is TGTGCCAGCAGTGATCCGGGAGGCAATCAGCCCCAGCATTTT.

J is TRBJ1-1 and V is TRBV18; tentatively, D is TRBD1 (5 bases). Trimming cost V 2 bases and J 0 bases, with 13 bases left between them. Germline assignment: CDR1 KGHSH and CDR2 LQKENI. The CDR3 loop spans 16 amino acids. The CDR3 sequence: CASSPETGDMNTEAFF. DNA of the CDR3: TGTGCCAGCTCACCAGAAACAGGCGATATGAACACTGAAGCTTTCTTT. The full variable domain, with the rest looked up from reference TRBV18 and TRBJ1-1, is NAGVMQNPRHLVRRRGQEARLRCSPMKGHSHVYWYRQLPEEGLKFMVYLQKENIIDESGMPKERFSAEFPKEGPSILRIQQVVRGDSAAYFCASSPETGDMNTEAFFGQGTRLTVV.

The rearrangement links TRBV3-1 (or the pseudogene TRBV3-2) to TRBJ1-4, with unresolved D. V gave up 1 base and J gave up 6 bases, with 9 bases separating them. Germline V CDR1 and CDR2: LGHDT, YNNKEL (reference sequence). The CDR3 runs to 14 residues. Written as DNA, the CDR3 is TGTGCCAGCAGCCAAGGGTACGGGGATGAAAAACTGTTTTTT. This codes for CASSQGYGDEKLFF.

This chain connects TRBV6-1 to TRBJ1-2, with 10 bases matching TRBD1. V dropped 3 bases and J dropped 3; count of bases not matched to a gene: 4. The CDR3 sequence is 15 residues long. Per the germline V gene, CDR1 is MNHNS and CDR2 is SASEGT. This chain's CDR3 is CASSEGQGRDYGYTF. CDR3 DNA: TGTGCCAGCAGTGAGGGACAGGGGCGGGACTATGGCTACACCTTC.

This clone was counted a few times. The rearrangement uses TRBV5-6 and TRBJ2-3; 8 nucleotides line up with TRBD1. The CDR3 sequence is 14 residues long. V trimming: 4 bases; J trimming: 8 bases; junction bases outside the gene matches: 9. CDR1 is SGHDT and CDR2 is YYEEEE in the germline V gene. The CDR3 DNA reads TGTGCCAGCAGCCCCGACAGGGGTTTAGGTACGCAGTATTTT. This sequence encodes CASSPDRGLGTQYF.

The chain uses TRBV5-1 and TRBJ1-1, with D tentatively TRBD1 (6 bases). Germline-derived CDR1 and CDR2 are SGHRS and YFSETQ. With 4 bases removed from V and 1 base from J, the gap between germline ends came to 11 bases. This CDR3 comprises 14 residues. The CDR3 DNA reads as TGCGCCAGCAGCCAGGACAGCGGGAACACTGAAGCTTTCTTT. This translates into CASSQDSGNTEAFF.

The chain uses TRBV19 and TRBJ1-1; 11 positions agree with TRBD1. Germline values: CDR1 LNHDA, CDR2 SQIVND (reference sequence). The CDR3 sequence is 15 residues long. V trimming: 2 bases; J trimming: 6 bases; junction bases outside the gene matches: 5. CDR3 DNA: TGTGCCAGTAGTATAACAGGACAGGGGGCCGCTGAAGCTTTCTTT. Encoded protein: CASSITGQGAAEAFF.

The rearrangement links TRBV11-2 to TRBJ1-2, with 7 positions matching TRBD1. The CDR3 is made up of 17 amino acids. V lost 4 bases to trimming and J lost 2 bases; unmatched junction nucleotides: 13. CDR1 is SGHAT and CDR2 is FQNNGV in the germline V gene. CDR3 nucleotide sequence: TGTGCCAGCAGCTCCACGTCGTTTGGGGGACAGAACTATGGCTACACCTTC. Protein: CASSSTSFGGQNYGYTF.

This chain joins TRBV10-2 and TRBJ2-7; 11 bases fit TRBD2. Germline V gene data show CDR1 as WSHSY and CDR2 as SAAADI. The CDR3 runs 15 residues. J gave up 3 bases and V 3 bases, and 4 bases lay outside the gene matches. For the CDR3, the DNA is TGCGCCAGCAGTGAACCTAGCGGGGGGAACTACGAGCAGTACGTC. This gives the protein CASSEPSGGNYEQYV.

This clone was counted once. The V and J genes are TRBV6-6 and TRBJ1-1; no clear D. Trimming removed 6 bases from V and 7 bases from J, with 12 bases in between. The CDR3 length is 12 residues. The germline CDR1 and CDR2 sequences are MNHNY and SVGAGI (reference sequence). This chain's CDR3 is CASRNRWFEAFF. CDR3 DNA: TGTGCCAGCAGAAACCGGTGGTTTGAAGCTTTCTTT.

In this sample, this clone turned up once. The chain couples TRBV18 to TRBJ1-1; 9 bases map to TRBD1. Germline trimming cut 7 bases from V and 5 bases from J; bases unmatched to any gene: 8. The CDR3 spans 14 residues. CDR1 and CDR2 (germline): KGHSH, LQKENI. The CDR3 sequence is CASFTTGGRTEAFF. In DNA, the CDR3 is TGTGCCAGCTTCACCACAGGGGGCAGGACTGAAGCTTTCTTT.

The V and J genes are TRBV19 and TRBJ2-4; D is unclear. CDR3 length: 12 amino acids. Germline V gene lookup returns CDR1 LNHDA and CDR2 SQIVND (reference sequence). V lost 7 bases and J lost 8, with 12 bases in between. CDR3 protein: CASTGLSDIQYF. CDR3 bases: TGTGCCAGTACCGGGTTGTCGGACATTCAGTACTTC.

In its sample, this clone was seen many times. The chain uses TRBV5-6 and TRBJ1-2, with 9 positions matching TRBD1. The CDR3 loop spans 16 amino acids. V lost 4 bases to trimming and J lost 4 bases; unmatched junction nucleotides: 11. Germline V gene lookup returns CDR1 SGHDT and CDR2 YYEEEE. The CDR3 is CASSRTGQGPTYGYTF. DNA for the CDR3: TGTGCCAGCAGCCGTACGGGACAGGGTCCGACCTATGGCTACACCTTC.

The chain couples TRBV28 to TRBJ2-7; a possible D gene is TRBD2 (6 bases). Germline V gene data show CDR1 as MDHEN and CDR2 as SYDVKM. Trimming removed 6 bases at V and 1 base at J, with 16 bases between. This CDR3 region has 15 residues. The CDR3 is CASSAAGTASYEQYF. CDR3 coding DNA: TGTGCCAGCAGCGCGGCGGGGACCGCTTCCTACGAGCAGTACTTC.

The chain is built from TRBV5-5 and TRBJ1-4; 9 bases are a match to TRBD1. CDR3 length equals 15 residues. The ends lost 4 bases at V and 5 bases at J; junction bases unmatched: 6. Germline assignment: CDR1 SGHKS and CDR2 YYEKEE (reference sequence). This chain's CDR3 is CASSARTGENEKLFF. DNA of the CDR3: TGTGCCAGCAGCGCCAGGACAGGGGAAAATGAAAAACTGTTTTTT.

CDR3 loop: CASSPVSSGNTIYF. As DNA, the CDR3 is TGTGCCAGCTCACCGGTGAGCTCTGGAAACACCATATATTTT. V is TRBV18 and J is TRBJ1-3, with D unclear. This CDR3 spans 14 amino acids. Germline values: CDR1 KGHSH, CDR2 LQKENI. V lost 3 bases, J lost 0 bases, and 6 bases lay in between.

The chain joins TRBV29-1 to TRBJ1-2; 8 bases agree with TRBD1. The germline V gene has CDR1 SQVTM and CDR2 ANQGSEA. The CDR3 totals 14 residues. With V trimmed by 6 bases and J by 7 bases, 13 bases remained unmatched. The CDR3 DNA follows: TGCAGCGTCTACCCCGGGGCCAGGGGGCTTGGCTACACCTTC. It translates to CSVYPGARGLGYTF.

Turning to this clone: The same CDR3 is also encoded by other DNA sequences in this sample. The chain recombines TRBV5-1 with TRBJ1-1; D is perhaps TRBD1 (5 bases). V was shortened by 4 bases and J by 1 base, with 8 bases between the two germline ends. CDR1 and CDR2 (germline): SGHRS, YFSETQ. The CDR3 contains 13 residues. The CDR3 nucleotides read TGCGCCAGCAGCCCAACAGGGAACACTGAAGCTTTCTTT. It translates to CASSPTGNTEAFF.

This chain uses TRBV5-1 with TRBJ1-1, with D tentatively TRBD1 (6 bases). With 6 bases removed from V and 3 bases from J, the gap between germline ends came to 12 bases. The germline V gene encodes CDR1 SGHRS and CDR2 YFSETQ. The CDR3 is made up of 13 amino acids. The CDR3 sequence: CASILGADTEAFF. DNA of the CDR3: TGCGCCAGCATCCTGGGGGCCGACACTGAAGCTTTCTTT.